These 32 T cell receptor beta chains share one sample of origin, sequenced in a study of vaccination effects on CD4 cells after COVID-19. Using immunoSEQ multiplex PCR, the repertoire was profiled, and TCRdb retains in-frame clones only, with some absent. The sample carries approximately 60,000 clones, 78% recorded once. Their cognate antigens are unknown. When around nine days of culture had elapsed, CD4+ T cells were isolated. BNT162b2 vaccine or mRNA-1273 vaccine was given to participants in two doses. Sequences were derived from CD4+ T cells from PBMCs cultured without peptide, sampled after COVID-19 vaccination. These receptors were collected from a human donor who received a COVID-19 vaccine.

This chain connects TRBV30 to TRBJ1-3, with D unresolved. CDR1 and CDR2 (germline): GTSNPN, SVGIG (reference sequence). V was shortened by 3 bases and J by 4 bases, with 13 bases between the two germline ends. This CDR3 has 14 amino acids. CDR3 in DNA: TGTGCCTGGAGCCAGTGGGGTGTCGGAAACACCATATATTTT. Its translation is CAWSQWGVGNTIYF.

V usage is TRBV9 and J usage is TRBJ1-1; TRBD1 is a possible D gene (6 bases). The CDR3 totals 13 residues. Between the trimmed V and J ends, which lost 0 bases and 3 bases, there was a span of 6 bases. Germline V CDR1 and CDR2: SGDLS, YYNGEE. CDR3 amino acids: CASSVDRDTEAFF. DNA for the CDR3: TGTGCCAGCAGCGTAGACAGGGACACTGAAGCTTTCTTT.

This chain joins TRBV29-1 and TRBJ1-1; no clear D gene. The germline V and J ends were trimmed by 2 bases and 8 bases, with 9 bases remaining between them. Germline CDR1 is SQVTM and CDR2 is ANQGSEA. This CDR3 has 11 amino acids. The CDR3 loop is CSVENSAEAFF. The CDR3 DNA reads TGCAGCGTTGAAAATAGTGCCGAAGCTTTCTTT. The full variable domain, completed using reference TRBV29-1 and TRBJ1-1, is SAVISQKPSRDICQRGTSLTIQCQVDSQVTMMFWYRQQPGQSLTLIATANQGSEATYESGFVIDKFPISRPNLTFSTLTVSNMSPEDSSIYLCSVENSAEAFFGQGTRLTVV.

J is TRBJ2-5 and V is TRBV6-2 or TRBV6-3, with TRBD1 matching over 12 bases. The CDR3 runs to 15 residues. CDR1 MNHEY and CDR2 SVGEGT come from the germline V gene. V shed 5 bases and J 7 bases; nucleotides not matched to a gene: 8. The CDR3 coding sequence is TGTGCCAGCAGTAAACCGGGACAGGGGGCAGGGACCCAGTACTTC. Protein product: CASSKPGQGAGTQYF.

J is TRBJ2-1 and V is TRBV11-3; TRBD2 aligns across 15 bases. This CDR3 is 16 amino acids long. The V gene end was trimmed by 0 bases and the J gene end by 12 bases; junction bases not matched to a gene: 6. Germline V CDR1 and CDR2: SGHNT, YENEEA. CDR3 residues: CASSLEMGLAGGPQFF. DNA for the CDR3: TGTGCCAGCAGCTTAGAAATGGGACTAGCGGGAGGCCCGCAGTTCTTC.

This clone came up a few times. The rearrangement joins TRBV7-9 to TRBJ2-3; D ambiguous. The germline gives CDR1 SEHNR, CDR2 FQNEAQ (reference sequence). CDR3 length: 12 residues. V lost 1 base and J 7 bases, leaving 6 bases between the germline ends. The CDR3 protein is CASSLVFHTQYF. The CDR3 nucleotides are TGTGCCAGCAGCTTAGTTTTCCATACGCAGTATTTT.

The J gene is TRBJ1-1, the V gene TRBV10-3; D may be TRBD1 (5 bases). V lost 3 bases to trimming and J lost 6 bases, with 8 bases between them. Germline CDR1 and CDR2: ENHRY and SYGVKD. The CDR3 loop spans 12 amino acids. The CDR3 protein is CAISDRDAEAFF. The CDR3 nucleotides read TGTGCCATCAGTGATAGGGACGCTGAAGCTTTCTTT.

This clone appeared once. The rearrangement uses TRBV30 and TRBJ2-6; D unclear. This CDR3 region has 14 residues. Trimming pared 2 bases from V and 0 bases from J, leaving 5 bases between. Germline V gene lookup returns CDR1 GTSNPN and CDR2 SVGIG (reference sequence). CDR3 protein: CAWSRLSGANVLTF. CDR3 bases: TGTGCCTGGAGTAGGCTCTCTGGGGCCAACGTCCTGACTTTC.

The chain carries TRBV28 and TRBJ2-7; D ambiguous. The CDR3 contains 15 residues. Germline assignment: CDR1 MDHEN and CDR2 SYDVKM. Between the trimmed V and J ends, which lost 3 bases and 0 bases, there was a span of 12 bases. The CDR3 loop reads CASSFFGRSSYEQYF. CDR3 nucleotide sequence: TGTGCCAGCAGTTTCTTCGGCCGAAGCTCCTACGAGCAGTACTTC.

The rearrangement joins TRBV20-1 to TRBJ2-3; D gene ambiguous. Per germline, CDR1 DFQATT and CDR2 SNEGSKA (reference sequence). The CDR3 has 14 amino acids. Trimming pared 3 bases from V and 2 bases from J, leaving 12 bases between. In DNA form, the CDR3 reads TGCAGTGCTAGTGGTGACACCGACACAGATACGCAGTATTTT. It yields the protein CSASGDTDTDTQYF.

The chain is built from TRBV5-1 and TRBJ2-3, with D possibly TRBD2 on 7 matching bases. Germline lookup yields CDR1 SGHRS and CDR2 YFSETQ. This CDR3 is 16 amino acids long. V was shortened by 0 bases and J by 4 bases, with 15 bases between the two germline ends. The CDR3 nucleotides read TGCGCCAGCAGCTTGGCCGGGGGGCGCGTCTCAGATACGCAGTATTTT. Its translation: CASSLAGGRVSDTQYF.

The CDR3 region is CASSLPGTGNTGELFF. CDR3 nucleotides: TGTGCCAGCAGTTTACCCGGGACAGGGAACACCGGGGAGCTGTTTTTT. The rearrangement links TRBV27 to TRBJ2-2; 8 nucleotides agree with TRBD1. The CDR3 totals 16 residues. V dropped 2 bases and J dropped 1; count of bases not matched to a gene: 3. Looked up from germline, CDR1 is MNHEY and CDR2 is SMNVEV (reference sequence).

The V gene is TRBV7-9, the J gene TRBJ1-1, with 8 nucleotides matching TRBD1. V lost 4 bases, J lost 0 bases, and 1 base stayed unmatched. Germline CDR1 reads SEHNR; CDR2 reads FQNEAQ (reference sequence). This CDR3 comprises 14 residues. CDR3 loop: CASSSQGVNTEAFF. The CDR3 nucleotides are TGTGCCAGCAGCTCACAGGGGGTGAACACTGAAGCTTTCTTT.

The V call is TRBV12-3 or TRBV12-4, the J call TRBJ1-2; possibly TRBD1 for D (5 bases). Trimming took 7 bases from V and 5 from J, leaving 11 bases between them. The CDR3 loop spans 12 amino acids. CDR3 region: CASIQDGYGYTF. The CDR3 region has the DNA TGTGCCAGCATACAGGACGGATATGGCTACACCTTC.

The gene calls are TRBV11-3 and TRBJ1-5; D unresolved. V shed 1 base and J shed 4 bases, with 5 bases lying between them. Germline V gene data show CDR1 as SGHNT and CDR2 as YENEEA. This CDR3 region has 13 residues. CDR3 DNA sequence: TGTGCCAGCAGCTTAGTAGGGAATCAGCCCCAGCATTTT. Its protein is CASSLVGNQPQHF.

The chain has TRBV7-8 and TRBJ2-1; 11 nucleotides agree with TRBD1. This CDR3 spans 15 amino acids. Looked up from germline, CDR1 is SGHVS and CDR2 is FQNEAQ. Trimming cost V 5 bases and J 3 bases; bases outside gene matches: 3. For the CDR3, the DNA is TGTGCCAGCAGCCGGGGACAGGGGGACTACAATGAGCAGTTCTTC. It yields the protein CASSRGQGDYNEQFF.

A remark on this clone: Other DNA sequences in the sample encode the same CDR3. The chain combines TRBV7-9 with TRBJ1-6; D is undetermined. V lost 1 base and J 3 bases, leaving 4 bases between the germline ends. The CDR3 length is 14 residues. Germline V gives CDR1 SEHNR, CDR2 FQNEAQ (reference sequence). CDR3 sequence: CASSLGNYNSPLHF. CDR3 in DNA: TGTGCCAGCAGCTTAGGGAACTATAATTCACCCCTCCACTTT.

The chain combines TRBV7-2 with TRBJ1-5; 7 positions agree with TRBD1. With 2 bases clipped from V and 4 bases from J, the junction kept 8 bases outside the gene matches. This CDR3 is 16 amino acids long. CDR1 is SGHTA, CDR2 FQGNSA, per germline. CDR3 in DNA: TGTGCCAGCAGCTTAAAGGGGGCCCGAGGTAATCAGCCCCAGCATTTT. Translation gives CASSLKGARGNQPQHF.

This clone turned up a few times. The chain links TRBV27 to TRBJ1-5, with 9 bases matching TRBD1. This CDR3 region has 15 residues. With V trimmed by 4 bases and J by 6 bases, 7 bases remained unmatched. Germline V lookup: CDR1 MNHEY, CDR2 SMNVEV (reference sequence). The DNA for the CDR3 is TGTGCCAGCAGTTCGGGGACAGGGTCGGGTCAGCCCCAGCATTTT. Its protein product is CASSSGTGSGQPQHF.

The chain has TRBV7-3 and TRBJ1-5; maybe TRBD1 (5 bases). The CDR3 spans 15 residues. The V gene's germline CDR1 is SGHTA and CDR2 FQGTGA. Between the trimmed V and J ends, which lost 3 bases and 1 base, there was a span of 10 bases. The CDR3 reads CASSFRDVSNQPQHF. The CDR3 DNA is TGTGCCAGCAGCTTCCGGGACGTCAGCAATCAGCCCCAGCATTTT.

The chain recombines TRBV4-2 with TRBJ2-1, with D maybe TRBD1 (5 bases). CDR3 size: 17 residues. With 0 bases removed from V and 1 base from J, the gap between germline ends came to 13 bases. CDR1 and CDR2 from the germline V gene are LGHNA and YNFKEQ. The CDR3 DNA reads TGTGCCAGCAGCCAAGATCTGACAGAACCTTCCTACAATGAGCAGTTCTTC. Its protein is CASSQDLTEPSYNEQFF.

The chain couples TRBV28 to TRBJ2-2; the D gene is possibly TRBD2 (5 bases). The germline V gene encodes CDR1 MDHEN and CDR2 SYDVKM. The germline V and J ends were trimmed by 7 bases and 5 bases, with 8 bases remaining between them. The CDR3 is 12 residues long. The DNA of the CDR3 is TGTGCCAGCACGGGGTGGACCGGGGAGCTGTTTTTT. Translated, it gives CASTGWTGELFF.

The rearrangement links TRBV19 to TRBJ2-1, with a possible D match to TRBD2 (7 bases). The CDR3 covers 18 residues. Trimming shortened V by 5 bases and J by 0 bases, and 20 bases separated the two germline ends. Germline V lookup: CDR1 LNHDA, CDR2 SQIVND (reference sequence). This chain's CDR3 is CASSVSGARGSSYNEQFF. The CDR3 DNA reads TGTGCCAGTAGTGTGTCAGGGGCGCGGGGGAGCTCCTACAATGAGCAGTTCTTC.

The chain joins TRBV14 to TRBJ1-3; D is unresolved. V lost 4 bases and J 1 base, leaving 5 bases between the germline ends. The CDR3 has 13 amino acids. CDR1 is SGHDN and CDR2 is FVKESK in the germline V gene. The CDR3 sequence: CASSLNSGNTIYF. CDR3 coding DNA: TGTGCCAGCAGCCTTAATTCTGGAAACACCATATATTTT.

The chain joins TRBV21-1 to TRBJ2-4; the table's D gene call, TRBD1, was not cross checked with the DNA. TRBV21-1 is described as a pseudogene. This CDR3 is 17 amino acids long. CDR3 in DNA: TGTGCCAGCAGCAAAGGGGGGCATACAATAGCCAAAAACATTCAGTACTTC. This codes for CASSKGGHTIAKNIQYF.

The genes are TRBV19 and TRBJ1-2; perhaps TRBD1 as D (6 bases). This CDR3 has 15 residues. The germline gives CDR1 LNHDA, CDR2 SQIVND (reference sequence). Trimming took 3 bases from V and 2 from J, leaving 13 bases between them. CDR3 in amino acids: CASSMGDKINYGYTF. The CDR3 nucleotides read TGTGCCAGTAGTATGGGGGACAAGATAAACTATGGCTACACCTTC.

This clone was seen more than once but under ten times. The CDR3 sequence: CAIGPGTRIHEQYF. CDR3 in DNA: TGTGCCATAGGGCCCGGGACTAGGATCCACGAGCAGTACTTC. The chain has TRBV10-3 and TRBJ2-7, with 8 positions matching TRBD2. The CDR3 has 14 residues. Per the germline V gene, CDR1 is ENHRY and CDR2 is SYGVKD. J gave up 5 bases and V 9 bases, and 12 bases lay outside the gene matches.

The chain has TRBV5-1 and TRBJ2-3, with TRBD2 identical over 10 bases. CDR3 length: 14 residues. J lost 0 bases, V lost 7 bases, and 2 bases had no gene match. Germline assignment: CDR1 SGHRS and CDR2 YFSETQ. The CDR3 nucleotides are TGCGCCAGCGGACTAGCGGAAAGCACAGATACGCAGTATTTT. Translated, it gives CASGLAESTDTQYF.

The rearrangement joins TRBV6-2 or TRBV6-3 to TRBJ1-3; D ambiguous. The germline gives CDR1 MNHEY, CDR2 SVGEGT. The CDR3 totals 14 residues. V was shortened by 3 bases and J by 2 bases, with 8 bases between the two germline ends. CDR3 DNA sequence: TGTGCCAGCAGTTATTTTCCAACTGGAAACACCATATATTTT. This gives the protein CASSYFPTGNTIYF.

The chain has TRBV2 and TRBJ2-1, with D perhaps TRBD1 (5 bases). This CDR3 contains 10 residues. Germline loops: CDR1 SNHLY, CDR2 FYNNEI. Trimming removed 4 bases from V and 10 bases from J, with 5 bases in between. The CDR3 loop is CASSGTEQFF. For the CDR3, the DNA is TGTGCCAGCAGTGGGACAGAGCAGTTCTTC. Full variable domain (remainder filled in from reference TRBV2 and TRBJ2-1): EPEVTQTPSHQVTQMGQEVILRCVPISNHLYFYWYRQILGQKVEFLVSFYNNEISEKSEIFDDQFSVERPDGSNFTLKIRSTKLEDSAMYFCASSGTEQFFGPGTRLTVL.

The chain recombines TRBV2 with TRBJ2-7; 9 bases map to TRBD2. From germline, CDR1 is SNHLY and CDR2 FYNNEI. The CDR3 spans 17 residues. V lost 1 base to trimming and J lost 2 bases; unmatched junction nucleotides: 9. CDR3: CASSEVASGNLTYEQYF. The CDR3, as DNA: TGTGCCAGCAGTGAAGTGGCTAGCGGGAATCTAACCTACGAGCAGTACTTC.

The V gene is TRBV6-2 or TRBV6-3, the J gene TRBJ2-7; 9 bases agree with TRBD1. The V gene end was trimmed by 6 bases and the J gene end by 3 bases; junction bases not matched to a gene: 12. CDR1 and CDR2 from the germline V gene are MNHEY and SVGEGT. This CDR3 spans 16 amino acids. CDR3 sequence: CASSPLGTGRHYEQYF. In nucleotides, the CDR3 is TGTGCCAGCAGCCCTCTCGGGACAGGGAGACACTACGAGCAGTACTTC.